What follows are 17 T cell receptor beta chains derived from one specimen sequenced in a study of CD4 T cell repertoires and nickel. TCRdb called the RT-PCR reads again in MiXCR, with one record for every CDR3 protein. The data hold a few hundred distinct CDR3 sequences, with approximately 49% observed a single time. The sequencing input was CD4+ T cells from blood, not recorded whether cultured. The receptor set was obtained from a human donor in a nickel allergy study, with or without nickel allergy (not recorded which). It is not recorded whether this sample comes from one donor or several.

J is TRBJ2-1 and V is TRBV3-1; 7 bases fit TRBD2. Germline assignment: CDR1 LGHDT and CDR2 YNNKEL (reference sequence). Trimming cost V 4 bases and J 8 bases; bases outside gene matches: 14. This CDR3 spans 16 amino acids. This CDR3 is CASSRAGPGGRDEQFF. DNA for the CDR3: TGTGCCAGCAGCCGAGCAGGCCCGGGAGGCCGAGATGAGCAGTTCTTC.

The chain employs TRBV5-1 and TRBJ2-2; D is uncertain. This CDR3 is 15 amino acids long. CDR1 is SGHRS, CDR2 YFSETQ, per germline. The V and J ends lost 4 bases and 2 bases respectively, with 12 bases between them. The CDR3 reads CASSKNPSNTGELFF. The CDR3 region has the DNA TGCGCCAGCAGCAAAAACCCGAGCAACACCGGGGAGCTGTTTTTT.

This sequence joins TRBV24-1 and TRBJ2-3; D is possibly TRBD1 or TRBD2 (5 bases each). CDR3 size: 13 residues. Trimming took 7 bases from V and 6 from J, leaving 13 bases between them. CDR1 and CDR2 (germline): KGHDR, SFDVKD. The CDR3 loop reads CATRSGALDTQYF. CDR3 coding DNA: TGTGCCACCAGATCCGGGGCGCTGGATACGCAGTATTTT.

The CDR3 DNA reads as TGTGCCAGCAGTTCCTTGGACAGGGGCCATAATTCACCCCTCCACTTT. Translated, it gives CASSSLDRGHNSPLHF. The rearrangement uses TRBV28 and TRBJ1-6, with TRBD1 matching over 9 bases. Germline V CDR1 and CDR2: MDHEN, SYDVKM. The J segment lost 5 bases and the V segment lost 4 bases, leaving 6 bases of the junction unmatched. The CDR3 totals 16 residues. The whole variable domain, filled in from reference TRBV28 and TRBJ1-6, reads DVKVTQSSRYLVKRTGEKVFLECVQDMDHENMFWYRQDPGLGLRLIYFSYDVKMKEKGDIPEGYSVSREKKERFSLILESASTNQTSMYLCASSSLDRGHNSPLHFGNGTRLTVT.

The V and J genes are TRBV7-9 and TRBJ2-5; no firm D call. V was clipped by 3 bases and J by 1 base, with 9 bases between them. The CDR3 covers 14 residues. The germline gives CDR1 SEHNR, CDR2 FQNEAQ (reference sequence). Here the CDR3 DNA reads TGTGCCAGCAGCTTTAGCTCTAGCCAAGAGACCCAGTACTTC. Its translation is CASSFSSSQETQYF.

In this sample, this clonotype turned up a few times. J is TRBJ1-3 and V is TRBV6-5; perhaps TRBD1 as D (6 bases). The germline CDR1 and CDR2 sequences are MNHEY and SVGAGI. This CDR3 contains 16 residues. Trimming took 6 bases from V and 0 from J, leaving 15 bases between them. CDR3 sequence reads: CASSSTGHFSGNTIYF. DNA for the CDR3: TGTGCCAGCAGCTCCACGGGACACTTCTCTGGAAACACCATATATTTT.

The chain links TRBV6-5 to TRBJ2-7; TRBD2 aligns across 7 bases. There are 12 residues in the CDR3. V gave up 7 bases and J gave up 1 base; unmatched junction bases: 1. Germline V gene sequence: CDR1 MNHEY, CDR2 SVGAGI. This CDR3 is CASTSGSYEQYF. In nucleotides, the CDR3 is TGTGCCAGCACTAGCGGATCCTACGAGCAGTACTTC.

This clonotype was observed a few times. V and J are TRBV7-9 and TRBJ2-3; D may be TRBD1 (5 bases). The V and J ends lost 6 bases and 0 bases respectively, with 13 bases between them. Germline loops: CDR1 SEHNR, CDR2 FQNEAQ (reference sequence). There are 15 residues in the CDR3. The CDR3 here is CASRPQEASTDTQYF. CDR3 sequence (DNA): TGTGCCAGCAGGCCACAGGAAGCTAGCACAGATACGCAGTATTTT.

The gene calls are TRBV12-3 or TRBV12-4 and TRBJ1-3, with a weak D call TRBD1 (5 bases). The V gene lost 6 bases and the J gene lost 0 bases, with 6 bases spanning the gap. This CDR3 has 13 amino acids. CDR3: CASRQGSGNTIYF. Written as DNA, the CDR3 is TGTGCCAGCAGGCAGGGCTCTGGAAACACCATATATTTT.

V and J are TRBV24-1 and TRBJ1-2; D uncertain. The CDR3 has 11 residues. The germline V gene has CDR1 KGHDR and CDR2 SFDVKD. Trimming pared 5 bases from V and 8 bases from J, leaving 8 bases between. The CDR3 sequence: CATSVGRGYTF. CDR3 DNA sequence: TGTGCCACCAGTGTTGGGAGAGGCTACACCTTC.

The chain recombines TRBV24-1 with TRBJ1-5; 8 bases match TRBD1. After removal of 2 bases from V and 4 bases from J, the junction contained 6 bases not matched to a gene. The CDR3 covers 16 residues. Per germline, CDR1 KGHDR and CDR2 SFDVKD. Here the CDR3 reads CATSDSDRGWNQPQHF. In DNA, the CDR3 is TGTGCCACCAGTGATTCCGACAGGGGATGGAATCAGCCCCAGCATTTT.

V gene TRBV12-3 or TRBV12-4 combines with J gene TRBJ2-1; D perhaps matches TRBD1 (6 bases). This CDR3 comprises 14 residues. V dropped 5 bases and J dropped 4 bases, with 12 bases sitting between them. CDR3 DNA sequence: TGTGCCAGCAGTGTCGGGACATATTACAATGAGCAGTTCTTC. Translating it yields CASSVGTYYNEQFF.

This clonotype turned up a few times. Since the CDR3 does not end with the conserved phenylalanine or tryptophan, this likely comes from a read error. The chain combines TRBV3-1 with TRBJ1-1, with D possibly TRBD1 on 6 matching bases. The germline V and J ends were trimmed by 3 bases and 4 bases, with 12 bases remaining between them. Germline CDR1 reads LGHDT; CDR2 reads YNNKEL (reference sequence). This CDR3 comprises 14 residues. CDR3 sequence (DNA): TGTGCCAGCAGCCACGACAGGTCAGGCACTGAAGCTTTCTCT. The encoded protein is CASSHDRSGTEAFS.

The gene calls are TRBV10-2 and TRBJ2-5; D may be TRBD1 (6 bases). Per the germline V gene, CDR1 is WSHSY and CDR2 is SAAADI. The length of the CDR3 is 14 residues. The ends were cut back, 2 bases at V and 5 bases at J, with 12 bases in the middle. The CDR3 bases are TGCGCCAGCAGTGAGCCTACAAGGGGGGAGACCCAGTACTTC. It specifies CASSEPTRGETQYF.

V usage is TRBV6-5 and J usage is TRBJ1-4; no reliable D call. The germline V gene has CDR1 MNHEY and CDR2 SVGAGI. The V end lost 0 bases, the J end lost 4 bases, and 12 bases lay between the germline ends. This CDR3 spans 16 amino acids. This chain's CDR3 is CASSYSSGKFNEKLFF. The CDR3 DNA sequence: TGTGCCAGCAGTTACTCGTCCGGGAAGTTTAATGAAAAACTGTTTTTT.

The chain carries TRBV20-1 and TRBJ2-5; D is perhaps TRBD2 (6 bases). V lost 5 bases to trimming and J lost 2 bases, with 18 bases between them. Germline CDR1 DFQATT, CDR2 SNEGSKA (reference sequence). The CDR3 extends over 15 amino acids. In DNA form, the CDR3 reads TGCAGTGCTCCGCGTGGAGGGCCTCTTCAAGAGACCCAGTACTTC. Translation: CSAPRGGPLQETQYF.

This clonotype has only a few counts. The chain joins TRBV7-2 to TRBJ1-3; D is unresolved. Germline V gene lookup returns CDR1 SGHTA and CDR2 FQGNSA. V was pared by 1 base and J by 0 bases, with 4 bases between. There are 14 residues in the CDR3. The CDR3 region has the DNA TGTGCCAGCAGCTTAGGAGCCTCTGGAAACACCATATATTTT. This gives the protein CASSLGASGNTIYF. Based on the CDR3 plus reference TRBV7-2 and TRBJ1-3, the full variable domain is GAGVSQSPSNKVTEKGKDVELRCDPISGHTALYWYRQSLGQGLEFLIYFQGNSAPDKSGLPSDRFSAERTGGSVSTLTIQRTQQEDSAVYLCASSLGASGNTIYFGEGSWLTVV.